These T cell receptor beta chains were read from a single sample in a study of T cell responses to AZD1222 COVID-19 vaccine. Data came from immunoSEQ multiplex PCR; TCRdb stores just in-frame clones and leaves some out. The sample consists of tens of thousands of clones, roughly 87% of them appearing once. The specimen comprised peripheral blood, sampled on day 0 of AZD1222 vaccination. The receptors were sampled from an adult in good health. CDR3s include the opening cysteine and the closing phenylalanine or tryptophan. Each record gives: J gene, clone size, D gene, V gene, CDR3 protein, CDR3 DNA. D genes are given only for firm matches. The size of a clone is reported for some rows only, either as once, few or many, or as a class for expanded clones.

TRBJ1-2	.	.	TRBV19	CASSIRLGSNYGYTF	TGTGCCAGTAGTATACGGTTGGGCAGTAACTATGGCTACACCTTC
TRBJ1-1	.	.	TRBV12-3/TRBV12-4	CASSNRADTEAFF	TGTGCCAGCAGCAACAGGGCGGACACTGAAGCTTTCTTT
TRBJ1-5	.	.	TRBV7-8	CASSLEGLINQPQHF	TGTGCCAGCAGCTTAGAGGGACTGATCAATCAGCCCCAGCATTTT
TRBJ1-6	.	.	TRBV27	CASGPSTGIALHF	TGTGCCAGCGGGCCATCGACAGGAATAGCCCTCCACTTT
TRBJ1-1	.	.	TRBV10-2	CASSESGGSPGAFF	TGCGCCAGCAGTGAGTCCGGGGGCTCCCCGGGAGCTTTCTTT
TRBJ1-2	once	.	TRBV25-1	CASSEGGYGYTF	TGTGCCAGCAGTGAAGGGGGCTATGGCTACACCTTC
TRBJ1-1	once	.	TRBV2	CASSDLGIGTEAFF	TGTGCCAGCAGTGACCTTGGAATAGGGACTGAAGCTTTCTTT
TRBJ1-4	.	.	TRBV19	CASSLLGTYEGEKLFF	TGTGCCAGTAGTCTGCTCGGGACCTACGAGGGTGAAAAACTGTTTTTT
TRBJ1-6	.	TRBD1	TRBV10-1	CASSAGQGFRSPLHF	TGCGCCAGCAGCGCGGGACAGGGGTTTCGTTCACCCCTCCACTTT
TRBJ2-7	.	TRBD1	TRBV4-2	CASSQSGTGDWEQYF	TGTGCCAGCAGCCAAAGTGGGACAGGGGACTGGGAGCAGTACTTC
TRBJ1-6	.	.	TRBV9	CASSVDGGLNSPLHF	TGTGCCAGCAGCGTAGATGGGGGGCTTAATTCACCCCTCCACTTT
TRBJ1-6	once	.	TRBV7-9	CASSSIVTYNSPLHF	TGTGCCAGCAGCTCCATAGTTACGTATAATTCACCCCTCCACTTT
TRBJ2-7	.	.	TRBV6-5	CATSQYEQYF	TGTGCCACCTCACAGTACGAGCAGTACTTC
TRBJ1-1	.	TRBD1	TRBV18	CASSPPGQGGTEAFF	TGTGCCAGCTCACCCCCCGGTCAGGGGGGAACTGAAGCTTTCTTT
TRBJ2-3	.	TRBD2	TRBV25-1	CASSPSRTSGDTDTQYF	TGTGCCAGCAGCCCTTCCCGGACTAGCGGGGACACAGATACGCAGTATTTT
TRBJ2-1	once	.	TRBV29-1	CSVEKLGSYNEQFF	TGCAGCGTTGAGAAGCTTGGGTCCTACAATGAGCAGTTCTTC
TRBJ2-3	.	TRBD2	TRBV5-4	CASSSGLAGSSTDTQYF	TGTGCCAGCAGCTCGGGACTAGCGGGTTCTAGCACAGATACGCAGTATTTT
TRBJ2-7	.	.	TRBV28	CASSLSMGSYEQYF	TGTGCCAGCAGTTTAAGTATGGGTTCCTACGAGCAGTACTTC
TRBJ1-4	.	TRBD1	TRBV5-1	CASSLGQGDEKLFF	TGCGCCAGCAGCTTGGGTCAGGGGGATGAAAAACTGTTTTTT
TRBJ1-1	.	.	TRBV5-4	CASRDTGFGDTEAFF	TGTGCCAGCAGGGACACAGGGTTTGGGGACACTGAAGCTTTCTTT
TRBJ1-4	.	TRBD1	TRBV11-3	CASSWDSQQYEEKLFF	TGTGCCAGCAGCTGGGACAGCCAACAATACGAGGAAAAACTGTTTTTT
TRBJ1-4	.	.	TRBV29-1	CSVGGRIGTNEKLFF	TGCAGCGTTGGCGGCCGGATCGGGACAAATGAAAAACTGTTTTTT
TRBJ1-1	once	.	TRBV24-1	CATSEKGLGTEAFF	TGTGCCACCAGTGAGAAGGGGCTGGGCACTGAAGCTTTCTTT
TRBJ1-3	few	.	TRBV7-8	CASSLVGNTIYF	TGTGCCAGCAGCTTAGTTGGAAACACCATATATTTT
TRBJ2-7	.	.	TRBV6-5	CASSYGQSEQYF	TGTGCCAGCAGTTACGGGCAGTCCGAGCAGTACTTC
TRBJ2-7	.	TRBD1	TRBV2	CASSAQGAPYEQYF	TGTGCCAGCAGTGCACAGGGGGCCCCCTACGAGCAGTACTTC
TRBJ2-3	.	TRBD1	TRBV20-1	CSASRTGERTDTQYF	TGCAGTGCTAGTCGGACAGGGGAGAGGACAGATACGCAGTATTTT
TRBJ2-7	.	TRBD1	TRBV28	CASRPTGTYEQYF	TGTGCCAGCAGACCGACAGGGACCTACGAGCAGTACTTC
TRBJ2-3	.	TRBD2	TRBV18	CASSPRTSGGSTDTQYF	TGTGCCAGCTCACCACGGACTAGCGGGGGTAGCACAGATACGCAGTATTTT
TRBJ1-1	once	.	TRBV20-1	CSASGGSGNTEAFF	TGCAGTGCTAGTGGGGGGTCGGGGAACACTGAAGCTTTCTTT
TRBJ1-5	.	.	TRBV19	CASSMAGYSNQPQHF	TGTGCCAGTAGTATGGCCGGGTATAGCAATCAGCCCCAGCATTTT
TRBJ1-5	.	.	TRBV4-2	CASSQDSEQPQHF	TGTGCCAGCAGCCAAGATTCCGAACAGCCCCAGCATTTT
TRBJ2-5	once	.	TRBV7-9	CASSPLGGKDSQYF	TGTGCCAGCAGCCCCTTGGGCGGGAAAGATTCCCAGTACTTC